This T cell receptor beta chain was captured by sequencing in a study of technical replicates of blood from several donors. This CDR3 is 16 amino acids long. In germline, CDR1 is SGHDT, CDR2 YYEEEE. The V and J ends lost 4 bases and 8 bases, in that order; junction bases with no gene match: 13. In this sample, this clone turned up once. TCRdb's table, derived via immunoSEQ multiplex PCR, lists solely in-frame clones and lacks some. The profile shows about 84,000 clones, around 97% of them singletons. This receptor was obtained from a human donor in good health. V is TRBV5-6 and J is TRBJ2-1; 9 bases fit TRBD1. The sample comprised T cells isolated from PBMCs. The CDR3 DNA reads as TGTGCCAGCAGCAGAGGACAGGGGACAGCGGCCCATGAGCAGTTCTTC. Its protein product is CASSRGQGTAAHEQFF.